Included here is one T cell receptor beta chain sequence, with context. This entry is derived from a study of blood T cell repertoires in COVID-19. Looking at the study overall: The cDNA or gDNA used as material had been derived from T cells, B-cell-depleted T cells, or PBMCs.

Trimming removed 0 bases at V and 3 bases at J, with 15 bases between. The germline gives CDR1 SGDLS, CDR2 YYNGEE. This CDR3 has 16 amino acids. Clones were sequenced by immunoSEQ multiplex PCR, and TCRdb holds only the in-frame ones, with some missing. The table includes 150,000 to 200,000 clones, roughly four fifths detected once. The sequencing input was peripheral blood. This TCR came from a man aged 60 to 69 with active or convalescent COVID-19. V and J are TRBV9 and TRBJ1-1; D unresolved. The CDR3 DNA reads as TGTGCCAGCAGCGTAGCGGGATTGGGGTCGGACACTGAAGCTTTCTTT. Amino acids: CASSVAGLGSDTEAFF.